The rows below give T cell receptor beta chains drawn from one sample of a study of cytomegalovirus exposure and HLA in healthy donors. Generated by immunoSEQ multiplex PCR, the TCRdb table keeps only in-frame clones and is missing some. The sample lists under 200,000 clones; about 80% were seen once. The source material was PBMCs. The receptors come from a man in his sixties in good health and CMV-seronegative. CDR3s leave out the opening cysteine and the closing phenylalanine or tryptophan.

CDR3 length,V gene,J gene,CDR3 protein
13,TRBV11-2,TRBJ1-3,ASSSLKGSGNTIY
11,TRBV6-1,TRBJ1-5,ASGIRGNQPQH
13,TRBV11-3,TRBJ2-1,ASSSGGWAYNEQF
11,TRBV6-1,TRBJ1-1,ASSESGGTEAF
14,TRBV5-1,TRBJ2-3,ASTDGGTGTTDTQY
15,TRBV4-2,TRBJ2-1,ASSQGSGRSSYNEQF
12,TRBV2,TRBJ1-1,ASSERQANGEAF
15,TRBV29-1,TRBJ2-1,SVVGVRGTGDSSEQF
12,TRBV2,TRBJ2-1,ASSQGGSSNEQF
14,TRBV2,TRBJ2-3,ASSDGQDTATDTQY
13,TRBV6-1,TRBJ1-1,ASSGRTWGDTEAF
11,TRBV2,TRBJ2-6,ASLEGETNVLT
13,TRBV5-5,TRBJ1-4,ASSLSAIYYEKLF
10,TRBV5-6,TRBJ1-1,ASSPGRDEAF
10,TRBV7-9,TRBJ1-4,ASSLEQWKLF
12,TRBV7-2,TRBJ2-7,ASSLGRSSYEQY
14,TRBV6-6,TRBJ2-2,ASGSTPSQGTGELF
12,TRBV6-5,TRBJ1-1,ASSRQGAEAEAF
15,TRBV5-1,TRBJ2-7,ASSLGDRELISYEQY
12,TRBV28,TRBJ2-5,ASSLSGVQETQY
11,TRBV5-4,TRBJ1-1,ASSLVGAGEAF
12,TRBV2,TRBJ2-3,ASSESQITDTQY
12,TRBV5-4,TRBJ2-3,ASSLGGRTDTQY
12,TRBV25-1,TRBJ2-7,ASSVGGFSDEQY
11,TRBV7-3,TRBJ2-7,ASSLGGSHEQY
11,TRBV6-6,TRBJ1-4,ASSRRQGEKLF
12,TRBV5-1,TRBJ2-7,ASSAGGSSDEQY
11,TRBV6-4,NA,ASYWLTSNEQY
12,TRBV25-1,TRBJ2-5,ASRTGGFQETQY
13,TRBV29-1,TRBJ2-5,SVVPSGRAGETQY
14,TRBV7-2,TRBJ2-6,ASSLARSSGANVLT
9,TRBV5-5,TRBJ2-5,ASSPQETQY